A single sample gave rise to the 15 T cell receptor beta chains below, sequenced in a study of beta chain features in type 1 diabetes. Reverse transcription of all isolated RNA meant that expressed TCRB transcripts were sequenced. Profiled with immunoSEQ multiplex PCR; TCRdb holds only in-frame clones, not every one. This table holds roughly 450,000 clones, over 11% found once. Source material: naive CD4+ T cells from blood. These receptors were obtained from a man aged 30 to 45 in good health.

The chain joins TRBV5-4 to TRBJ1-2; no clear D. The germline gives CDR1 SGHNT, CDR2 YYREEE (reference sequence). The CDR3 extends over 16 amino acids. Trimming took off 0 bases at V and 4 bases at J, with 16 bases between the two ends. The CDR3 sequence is CASSLDLQQGSYGYTF. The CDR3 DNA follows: TGTGCCAGCAGCTTGGACCTCCAACAAGGGAGCTATGGCTACACCTTC.

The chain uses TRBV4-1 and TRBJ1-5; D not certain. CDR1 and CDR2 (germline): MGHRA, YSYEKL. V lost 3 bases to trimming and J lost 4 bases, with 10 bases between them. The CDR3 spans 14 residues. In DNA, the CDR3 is TGCGCCAGCAGCCATCCGGTGGATAATCAGCCCCAGCATTTT. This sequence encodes CASSHPVDNQPQHF.

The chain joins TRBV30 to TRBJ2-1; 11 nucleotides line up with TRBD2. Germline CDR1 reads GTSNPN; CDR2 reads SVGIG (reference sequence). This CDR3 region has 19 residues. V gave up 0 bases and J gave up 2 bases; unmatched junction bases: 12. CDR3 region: CAWSVSGASGRRPYNEQFF. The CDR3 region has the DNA TGTGCCTGGAGTGTATCCGGGGCTAGCGGGAGGAGACCCTACAATGAGCAGTTCTTC.

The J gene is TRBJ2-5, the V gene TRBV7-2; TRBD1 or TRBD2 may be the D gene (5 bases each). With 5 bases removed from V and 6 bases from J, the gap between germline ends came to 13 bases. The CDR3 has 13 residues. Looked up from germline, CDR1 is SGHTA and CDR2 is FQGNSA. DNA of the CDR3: TGTGCCAGCAGCCCCGCAGAGGGGCAGACCCAGTACTTC. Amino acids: CASSPAEGQTQYF.

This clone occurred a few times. The CDR3 reads CASSKGVNSPLHF. The CDR3 nucleotides are TGTGCCAGCAGCAAGGGGGTTAATTCACCCCTCCACTTT. This chain links TRBV9 with TRBJ1-6; maybe TRBD1 (6 bases). Germline V gives CDR1 SGDLS, CDR2 YYNGEE. The ends were cut back, 4 bases at V and 6 bases at J, with 8 bases in the middle. The CDR3 contains 13 residues.

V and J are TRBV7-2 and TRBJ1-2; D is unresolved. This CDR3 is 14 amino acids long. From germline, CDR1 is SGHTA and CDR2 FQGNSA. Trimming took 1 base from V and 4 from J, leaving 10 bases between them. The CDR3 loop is CASSLGGNLYGYTF. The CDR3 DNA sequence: TGTGCCAGCAGCTTAGGAGGGAATCTCTATGGCTACACCTTC.

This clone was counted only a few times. CDR3 nucleotides: TGTGCCATCAGTGACTTAACGGGCGAGCAGTACGTC. Its translation is CAISDLTGEQYV. The chain links TRBV10-3 to TRBJ2-7; no firm D call. CDR1 and CDR2 (germline): ENHRY, SYGVKD. Trimming removed 3 bases from V and 6 bases from J, with 9 bases in between. The CDR3 loop spans 12 amino acids.

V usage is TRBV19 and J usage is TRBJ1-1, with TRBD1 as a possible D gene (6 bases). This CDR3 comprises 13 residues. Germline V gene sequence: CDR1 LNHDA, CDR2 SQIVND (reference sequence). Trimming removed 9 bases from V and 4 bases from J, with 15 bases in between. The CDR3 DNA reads TGTGCCAGCGGACAGTACGAGGGCACTGAAGCTTTCTTT. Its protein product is CASGQYEGTEAFF.

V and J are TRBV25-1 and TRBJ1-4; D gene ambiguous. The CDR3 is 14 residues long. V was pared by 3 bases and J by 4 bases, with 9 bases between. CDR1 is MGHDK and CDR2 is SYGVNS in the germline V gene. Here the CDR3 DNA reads TGTGCCAGCAGTGATGGGAGTGGTAATGAAAAACTGTTTTTT. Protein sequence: CASSDGSGNEKLFF.

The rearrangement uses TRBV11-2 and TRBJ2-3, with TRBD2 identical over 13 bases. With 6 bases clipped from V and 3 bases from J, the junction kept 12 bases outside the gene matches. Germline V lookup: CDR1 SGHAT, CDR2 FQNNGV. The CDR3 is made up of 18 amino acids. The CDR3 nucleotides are TGTGCCAGCAGGAAAAATACTAGCGGGGGGGCCTTTACAGATACGCAGTATTTT. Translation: CASRKNTSGGAFTDTQYF.

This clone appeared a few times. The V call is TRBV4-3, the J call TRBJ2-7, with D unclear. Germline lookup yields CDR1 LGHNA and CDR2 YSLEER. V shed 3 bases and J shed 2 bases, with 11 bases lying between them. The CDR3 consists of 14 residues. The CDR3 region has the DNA TGCGCCAGCAGCCATTTAGGGCCCACCTACGAGCAGTACGTC. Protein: CASSHLGPTYEQYV.

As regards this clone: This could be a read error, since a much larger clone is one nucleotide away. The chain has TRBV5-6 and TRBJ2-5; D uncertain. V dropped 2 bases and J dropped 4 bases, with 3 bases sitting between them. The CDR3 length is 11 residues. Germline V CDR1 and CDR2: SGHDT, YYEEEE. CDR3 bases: TGTGCCAGCAGCTTCGTAGAGACCCAGTACTTC. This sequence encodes CASSFVETQYF.

Written as DNA, the CDR3 is TGCAGCGGGCTCGGGGGAAACTATGGCTACACCTTC. Translation gives CSGLGGNYGYTF. The genes are TRBV29-1 and TRBJ1-2; D possibly corresponds to TRBD1 (5 bases). This CDR3 comprises 12 residues. Trimming stripped 7 bases from V and 2 bases from J, with 11 bases between. Germline values: CDR1 SQVTM, CDR2 ANQGSEA.

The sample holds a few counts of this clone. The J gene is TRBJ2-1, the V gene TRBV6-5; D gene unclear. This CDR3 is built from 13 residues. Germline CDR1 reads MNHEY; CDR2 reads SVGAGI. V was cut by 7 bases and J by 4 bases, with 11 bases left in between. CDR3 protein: CASNLDEYNEQFF. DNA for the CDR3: TGTGCCAGCAATCTGGACGAGTACAATGAGCAGTTCTTC.

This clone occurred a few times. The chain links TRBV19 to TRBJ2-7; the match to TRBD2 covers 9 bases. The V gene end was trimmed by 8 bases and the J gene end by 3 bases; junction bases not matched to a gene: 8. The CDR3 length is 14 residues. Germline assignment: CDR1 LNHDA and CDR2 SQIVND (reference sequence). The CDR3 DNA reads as TGTGCCAGTGCAATCGGGACTAGCTTCTACGAGCAGTACTTC. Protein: CASAIGTSFYEQYF.